This is a list of T cell receptor beta chains from one sample in a study of TIL therapy for anti-PD-1-resistant metastatic lung cancer. The protocol was immunoSEQ multiplex PCR, while the TCRdb copy is restricted to in-frame clones and leaves out a portion. The sample yields about 21,000 clones, about two thirds seen once. The sequences come from blood, collected at baseline. These receptors were obtained from a person aged 25 to 80 with non-small cell lung cancer. The CDR3 runs from the conserved cysteine through the conserved F or W. D genes are given only for firm matches. Rows may omit the clone size; those that give it use once, few, many or a size class.

size: .
J: TRBJ1-2
D: .
V: TRBV2
DNA: TGTGCCAGCAGGTGGGAAGACTATGGCTACACCTTC
CDR3: CASRWEDYGYTF

size: .
J: TRBJ2-1
D: .
V: TRBV7-6
DNA: TGTGCCAGCAGCTTTAGAGAGGCAGGTGAGCAGTTCTTC
CDR3: CASSFREAGEQFF

size: few
J: TRBJ1-2
D: TRBD1
V: TRBV5-1
DNA: TGCGCCAGCAGCCCGGGTACAGGGGAAGAGGGCTATGGCTACACCTTC
CDR3: CASSPGTGEEGYGYTF

size: .
J: TRBJ1-5
D: TRBD1
V: TRBV28
DNA: TGTGCCAGCACCCCCAGCGACAGGGGGAAATATCAGCCCCAGCATTTT
CDR3: CASTPSDRGKYQPQHF

size: .
J: TRBJ2-3
D: TRBD2
V: TRBV5-4
DNA: TGTGCCAGCAGCTTGGGACTAGCGGGAGTAACCGATACGCAGTATTTT
CDR3: CASSLGLAGVTDTQYF

size: .
J: TRBJ1-1
D: TRBD1
V: TRBV25-1
DNA: TGTGCCAGCAGTGAACGGACAGGACAGGGCACTGAAGCTTTCTTT
CDR3: CASSERTGQGTEAFF

size: .
J: TRBJ1-5
D: .
V: TRBV23-1
DNA: TGCGCCAGCAGTCGTGACGGGTTTAGCAATCAGCCCCAGCATTTT
CDR3: CASSRDGFSNQPQHF

size: .
J: TRBJ2-5
D: .
V: TRBV20-1
DNA: TGCAGTGCTAGTGATGCGAGGGTTTTGAAGACCCAGTACTTC
CDR3: CSASDARVLKTQYF

size: .
J: TRBJ1-2
D: .
V: TRBV5-5
DNA: TGTGCCAGCAGCTTGAAGGTCCCAGGAAGCTATGGCTACACCTTC
CDR3: CASSLKVPGSYGYTF

size: few
J: TRBJ1-3
D: .
V: TRBV18
DNA: TGTGCCAGCACTCTCGACAGGTCCGGGGACACCATATATTTT
CDR3: CASTLDRSGDTIYF

size: .
J: TRBJ1-4
D: .
V: TRBV5-1
DNA: TGCGCCAGCAGCCCGGTTGGACCTAATGAAAAACTGTTTTTT
CDR3: CASSPVGPNEKLFF

size: .
J: TRBJ1-3
D: TRBD1
V: TRBV5-6
DNA: TGTGCCAGCAGCCTGCCGGGACAGAACTCTGGAAACACCATATATTTT
CDR3: CASSLPGQNSGNTIYF

size: .
J: TRBJ1-1
D: .
V: TRBV7-6
DNA: TGTGCCAGCAGCTTAGCTGGGGGAAGACGAGAAGGGAACACTGAAGCTTTCTTT
CDR3: CASSLAGGRREGNTEAFF

size: .
J: TRBJ1-6
D: TRBD1
V: TRBV9
DNA: TGTGCCAGCAGCGTACAGGGGGCAAATTCACCCCTCCACTTT
CDR3: CASSVQGANSPLHF

size: .
J: TRBJ2-3
D: TRBD2
V: TRBV5-1
DNA: TGCGCCAGCAGCTTGGGCGGGGGAACAGATACGCAGTATTTT
CDR3: CASSLGGGTDTQYF

size: .
J: TRBJ2-7
D: TRBD1
V: TRBV6-2/TRBV6-3
DNA: TGTGCCAGCAGCACCAAGGGGGCCTCCTCCTACGAGCAGTACTTC
CDR3: CASSTKGASSYEQYF

size: .
J: TRBJ2-5
D: .
V: TRBV5-1
DNA: TGCGCCAGCAGCTTGGCGGTACAAGAGACCCAGTACTTC
CDR3: CASSLAVQETQYF

size: .
J: TRBJ1-3
D: .
V: TRBV9
DNA: TGTGCCAGCATCAGAAAGCCCGGCAGGGCAAAAGAACACTCTGGAAACACCATATATTTT
CDR3: CASIRKPGRAKEHSGNTIYF

size: .
J: TRBJ2-2
D: TRBD2
V: TRBV4-1
DNA: TGCGCCAGCAGCCAGCCCGCGGGGGTAACCGGGGAGCTGTTTTTT
CDR3: CASSQPAGVTGELFF